This T cell receptor beta chain was captured by sequencing in a study of shared clonotypes between healthy human individuals. Study-wide background: Donors had three CD4 naive, three CD4 memory, two CD8 naive and one CD8 memory plate apiece.

Many counts were recorded for this clone. Method: immunoSEQ multiplex PCR; TCRdb's copy keeps in-frame clones and lacks some. This table has roughly 640,000 clones, around 72% appearing once. The CDR3 consists of 15 residues. Germline CDR1 is MNHNY and CDR2 is SVGAGI (reference sequence). V gave up 4 bases and J gave up 0 bases; unmatched junction bases: 4. This clonotype originated in a woman in her 30s in good health. The rearrangement links TRBV6-6 to TRBJ1-2; TRBD1 aligns across 8 bases. The material sequenced was memory CD4+ T cells sorted from blood. Subset of the sample: CD45RA-negative fraction. CDR3 sequence: CASSFRTGSNYGYTF. The CDR3 DNA is TGTGCCAGCAGTTTCCGGACAGGGTCTAACTATGGCTACACCTTC.